A single sample gave rise to the 22 T cell receptor beta chains below, sequenced in a study of shared T cell receptors in the human thymus. Clones were read by immunoSEQ multiplex PCR, and TCRdb kept only the in-frame ones, dropping some. The table records hundreds of thousands of clones, 70% to 90% of them present only once. The same sample was also studied in work on human thymus T cells.

The sequenced material came from thymocytes. All receptors come from a boy under two years old with a congenital heart defect.

The V call is TRBV5-8, the J call TRBJ1-6; no definite D call. Trimming removed 0 bases at V and 2 bases at J, with 6 bases between. The length of the CDR3 is 15 residues. CDR1 is SGHTS, CDR2 YDEGEE, per germline. CDR3 bases: TGTGCCAGCAGCTTGGAAACAGCCTATAATTCACCCCTCCACTTT. Translating gives CASSLETAYNSPLHF.

There are a few counts of this clone. The rearrangement joins TRBV5-1 to TRBJ2-7, with 11 positions matching TRBD1. The CDR3 loop spans 15 amino acids. With 8 bases clipped from V and 0 bases from J, the junction kept 7 bases outside the gene matches. Per the germline V gene, CDR1 is SGHRS and CDR2 is YFSETQ. CDR3 sequence reads: CASEPGQGDSYEQYF. The CDR3, as DNA: TGCGCCAGTGAACCGGGACAGGGGGACTCCTACGAGCAGTACTTC.

This clone was detected only a few times. This chain links TRBV19 with TRBJ1-2; 9 nucleotides match TRBD1. The CDR3 covers 17 residues. V dropped 4 bases and J dropped 8; count of bases not matched to a gene: 17. Per the germline V gene, CDR1 is LNHDA and CDR2 is SQIVND (reference sequence). The DNA of the CDR3 is TGTGCCAGTAGTACCTCTTTCCGGGACAGGGAGATGGAGGGCTACACCTTC. Protein sequence: CASSTSFRDREMEGYTF.

The rearrangement uses TRBV28 and TRBJ1-1; a possible D gene is TRBD1 (6 bases). The germline CDR1 and CDR2 sequences are MDHEN and SYDVKM. V lost 6 bases and J lost 2, with 16 bases in between. The CDR3 sequence is 15 residues long. The CDR3: CASSHKYRDNTEAFF. DNA of the CDR3: TGTGCCAGCAGCCACAAATACAGGGATAACACTGAAGCTTTCTTT.

The chain carries TRBV10-1 and TRBJ2-3; 7 bases map to TRBD2. The CDR3 spans 16 residues. With 0 bases clipped from V and 0 bases from J, the junction kept 3 bases outside the gene matches. Germline CDR1 is WNHNN and CDR2 is SYGVQD (reference sequence). For the CDR3, the DNA is TGCGCCAGCAGTGAGTCGGGACTACTGAGCACAGATACGCAGTATTTT. Translating it yields CASSESGLLSTDTQYF.

V usage is TRBV6-1 and J usage is TRBJ1-5; D is ambiguous. The ends were cut back, 7 bases at V and 5 bases at J, with 15 bases in the middle. Germline CDR1 MNHNS, CDR2 SASEGT. The length of the CDR3 is 14 residues. The CDR3 reads CASKTGVNYQPQHF. In nucleotides, the CDR3 is TGTGCCAGCAAAACCGGGGTTAACTATCAGCCCCAGCATTTT.

The V and J genes are TRBV4-3 and TRBJ2-7, with TRBD1 matching over 7 bases. This CDR3 has 13 residues. The J segment lost 6 bases and the V segment lost 4 bases, leaving 6 bases of the junction unmatched. The V gene's germline CDR1 is LGHNA and CDR2 YSLEER. Written as DNA, the CDR3 is TGCGCCAGCAGCCTCGGGACAGATGGCGAGCAGTACTTC. Translated, it gives CASSLGTDGEQYF.

The chain couples TRBV28 to TRBJ1-5, with TRBD1 matching over 8 bases. CDR3 length equals 15 residues. Germline CDR1 and CDR2: MDHEN and SYDVKM. After removal of 6 bases from V and 1 base from J, the junction contained 5 bases not matched to a gene. The CDR3 loop reads CASRPTGVSNQPQHF. The CDR3 nucleotides are TGTGCCAGCAGACCGACAGGGGTAAGCAATCAGCCCCAGCATTTT.

This clone is a singleton in its sample. V is TRBV4-3 and J is TRBJ2-2; possibly TRBD2 for D (5 bases). V lost 4 bases and J lost 6, with 15 bases in between. CDR3 length: 15 residues. Germline lookup yields CDR1 LGHNA and CDR2 YSLEER. CDR3 sequence reads: CASSPRGLEAGELFF. The DNA of the CDR3 is TGCGCCAGCAGCCCCCGTGGGTTGGAGGCCGGGGAGCTGTTTTTT.

This chain uses TRBV7-2 with TRBJ1-3, with TRBD1 as a possible D gene (6 bases). Trimming took 2 bases from V and 6 from J, leaving 11 bases between them. CDR1 is SGHTA and CDR2 is FQGNSA in the germline V gene. This CDR3 is 14 amino acids long. This chain's CDR3 is CASSLPGDENTIYF. The CDR3 DNA reads as TGTGCCAGCAGCTTACCAGGGGATGAAAACACCATATATTTT.

The V gene is TRBV5-4, the J gene TRBJ2-7, with D unclear. CDR1 SGHNT and CDR2 YYREEE come from the germline V gene (reference sequence). V dropped 0 bases and J dropped 5 bases, with 18 bases sitting between them. CDR3 length: 16 amino acids. The CDR3 loop is CASSLDLFPNGHEQYF. The CDR3 DNA follows: TGTGCCAGCAGCTTGGATTTGTTCCCAAATGGGCACGAGCAGTACTTC.

The chain employs TRBV10-2 and TRBJ2-7; 8 positions match TRBD2. The CDR3 is made up of 16 amino acids. Germline assignment: CDR1 WSHSY and CDR2 SAAADI. V lost 6 bases and J lost 7; bases outside the gene matches: 17. DNA of the CDR3: TGCGCCAGCAGCCTTATAGGCGGGAGGCCTTTAGGGGAGCAGTACTTC. Its protein is CASSLIGGRPLGEQYF.

The V and J genes are TRBV5-5 and TRBJ1-6; maybe TRBD1 (5 bases). The CDR3 extends over 15 amino acids. Germline lookup yields CDR1 SGHKS and CDR2 YYEKEE (reference sequence). Trimming pared 4 bases from V and 11 bases from J, leaving 19 bases between. CDR3 nucleotide sequence: TGTGCCAGCAGCCCGACTCAGGGCAGGAGTACACCCCTCCACTTT. It encodes CASSPTQGRSTPLHF.

The genes are TRBV6-5 and TRBJ1-1; D call uncertain. Trimming left V 5 bases short and J 0 bases short, with 10 bases between. Germline V gives CDR1 MNHEY, CDR2 SVGAGI. This CDR3 is built from 14 residues. CDR3: CASSETRLNTEAFF. The CDR3 DNA reads TGTGCCAGCAGTGAGACAAGATTGAACACTGAAGCTTTCTTT.

V usage is TRBV19 and J usage is TRBJ1-2; perhaps TRBD1 as D (6 bases). This CDR3 region has 10 residues. CDR1 is LNHDA, CDR2 SQIVND, per germline (reference sequence). V lost 10 bases to trimming and J lost 8 bases, with 11 bases between them. The CDR3 protein is CATYRDGYTF. The CDR3 DNA reads TGTGCCACCTACAGGGACGGCTACACCTTC.

This rearrangement joins TRBV15 to TRBJ1-4, with a weak D call TRBD1 (6 bases). The V and J ends lost 1 base and 6 bases respectively, with 21 bases between them. The CDR3 covers 18 residues. The germline V gene encodes CDR1 LNHNV and CDR2 YYDKDF (reference sequence). The CDR3 protein is CATSRAPHIQGSDEKLFF. DNA for the CDR3: TGTGCCACCAGCAGAGCCCCCCACATACAGGGTTCGGATGAAAAACTGTTTTTT.

This CDR3 is CASSLPTLGKSSYEQYF. CDR3 in DNA: TGTGCCAGCAGCCTACCCACCCTAGGAAAGAGCTCCTACGAGCAGTACTTC. J is TRBJ2-7 and V is TRBV11-2; the D is unclear. CDR3 size: 17 residues. Trimming stripped 5 bases from V and 0 bases from J, with 20 bases between. The germline V gene encodes CDR1 SGHAT and CDR2 FQNNGV.

This clone is a singleton in its sample. The rearrangement links TRBV19 to TRBJ1-4, with D maybe TRBD1 (6 bases). Germline lookup yields CDR1 LNHDA and CDR2 SQIVND (reference sequence). The V and J ends lost 3 bases and 9 bases respectively, with 14 bases between them. The CDR3 is 14 residues long. The CDR3 reads CASSMRGGRKKLFF. In DNA, the CDR3 is TGTGCCAGTAGTATGCGGGGGGGCAGGAAAAAACTGTTTTTT. Variable domain in full (rest from reference TRBV19 and TRBJ1-4): DGGITQSPKYLFRKEGQNVTLSCEQNLNHDAMYWYRQDPGQGLRLIYYSQIVNDFQKGDIAEGYSVSREKKESFPLTVTSAQKNPTAFYLCASSMRGGRKKLFFGSGTQLSVL.

This sequence joins TRBV2 and TRBJ2-2, with D possibly matching TRBD2 (7 bases). This CDR3 is built from 15 residues. The germline V gene has CDR1 SNHLY and CDR2 FYNNEI. V gave up 5 bases and J gave up 1 base, with 11 bases separating them. The CDR3 region is CASSQGGGNTGELFF. CDR3 DNA: TGTGCCAGCAGTCAGGGAGGGGGGAACACCGGGGAGCTGTTTTTT.

Only a few counts were recorded for this clone. Here the CDR3 reads CSAESTGELFF. The CDR3 region has the DNA TGCAGTGCTGAGAGCACCGGGGAGCTGTTTTTT. The chain uses TRBV20-1 and TRBJ2-2, with D hard to call. CDR1 is DFQATT, CDR2 SNEGSKA, per germline (reference sequence). The CDR3 is 11 residues long. With 5 bases removed from V and 4 bases from J, the gap between germline ends came to 5 bases.

The chain recombines TRBV25-1 with TRBJ2-6, with TRBD1 identical over 10 bases. The ends lost 10 bases at V and 4 bases at J; junction bases unmatched: 7. Per the germline V gene, CDR1 is MGHDK and CDR2 is SYGVNS. CDR3 size: 15 residues. CDR3 protein: CATRQGAEGANVLTF. The CDR3 DNA reads TGTGCCACACGACAGGGGGCAGAGGGGGCCAACGTCCTGACTTTC.

V is TRBV27 and J is TRBJ2-1, with a tentative D call TRBD2 (6 bases). CDR1 and CDR2 from the germline V gene are MNHEY and SMNVEV (reference sequence). Between the trimmed V and J ends, which lost 5 bases and 5 bases, there was a span of 16 bases. CDR3 length: 15 residues. In nucleotides, the CDR3 is TGTGCCAGCAGTCCCCATTTGGGGACTCACAATGAGCAGTTCTTC. It translates to CASSPHLGTHNEQFF.